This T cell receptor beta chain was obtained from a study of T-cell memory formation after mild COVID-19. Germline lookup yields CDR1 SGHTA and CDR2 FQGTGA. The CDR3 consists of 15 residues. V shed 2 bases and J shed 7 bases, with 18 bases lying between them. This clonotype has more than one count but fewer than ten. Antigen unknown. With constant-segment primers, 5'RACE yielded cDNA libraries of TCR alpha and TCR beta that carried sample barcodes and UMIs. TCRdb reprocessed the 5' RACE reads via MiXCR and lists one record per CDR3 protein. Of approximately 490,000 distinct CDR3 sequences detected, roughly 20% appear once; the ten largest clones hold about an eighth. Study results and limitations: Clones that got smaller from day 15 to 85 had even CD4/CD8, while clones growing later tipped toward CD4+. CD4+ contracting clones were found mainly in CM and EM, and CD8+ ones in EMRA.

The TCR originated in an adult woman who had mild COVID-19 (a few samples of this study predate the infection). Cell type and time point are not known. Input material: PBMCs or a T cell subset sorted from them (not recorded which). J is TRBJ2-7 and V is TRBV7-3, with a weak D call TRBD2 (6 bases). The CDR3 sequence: CASSLWRGSSKEQYF. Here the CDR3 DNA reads TGTGCCAGCAGCTTATGGCGGGGCAGTTCGAAAGAGCAGTACTTC.